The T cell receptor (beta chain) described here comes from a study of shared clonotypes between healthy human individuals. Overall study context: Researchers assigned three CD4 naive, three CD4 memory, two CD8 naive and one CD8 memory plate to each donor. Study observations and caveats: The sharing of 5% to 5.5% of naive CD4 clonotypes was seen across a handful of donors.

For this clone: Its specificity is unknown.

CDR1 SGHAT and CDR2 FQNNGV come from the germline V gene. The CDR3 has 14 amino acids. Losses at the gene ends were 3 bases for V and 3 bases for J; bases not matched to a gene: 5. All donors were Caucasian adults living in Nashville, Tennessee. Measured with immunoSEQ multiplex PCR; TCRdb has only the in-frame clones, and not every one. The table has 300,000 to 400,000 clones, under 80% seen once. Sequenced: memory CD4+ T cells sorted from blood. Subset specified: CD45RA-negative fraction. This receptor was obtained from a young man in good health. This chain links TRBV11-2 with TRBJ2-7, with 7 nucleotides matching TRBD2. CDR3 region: CASSFPGGYYEQYF. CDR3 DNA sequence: TGTGCCAGCAGCTTTCCGGGAGGATACTACGAGCAGTACTTC. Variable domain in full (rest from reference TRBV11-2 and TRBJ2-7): EAGVAQSPRYKIIEKRQSVAFWCNPISGHATLYWYQQILGQGPKLLIQFQNNGVVDDSQLPKDRFSAERLKGVDSTLKIQPAKLEDSAVYLCASSFPGGYYEQYFGPGTRLTVT.